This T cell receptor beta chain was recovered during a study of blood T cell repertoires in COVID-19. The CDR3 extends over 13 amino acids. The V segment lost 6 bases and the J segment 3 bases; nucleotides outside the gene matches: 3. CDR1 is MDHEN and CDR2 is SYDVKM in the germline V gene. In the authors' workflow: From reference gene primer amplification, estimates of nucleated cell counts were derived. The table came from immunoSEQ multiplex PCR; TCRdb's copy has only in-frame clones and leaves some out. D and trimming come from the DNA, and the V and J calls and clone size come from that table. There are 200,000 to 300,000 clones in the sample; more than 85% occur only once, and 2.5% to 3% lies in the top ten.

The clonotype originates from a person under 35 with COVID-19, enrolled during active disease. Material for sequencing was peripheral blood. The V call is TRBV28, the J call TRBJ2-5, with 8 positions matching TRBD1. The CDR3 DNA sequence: TGTGCCAGCAGGGACAGGGTGGAAGAGACCCAGTACTTC. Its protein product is CASRDRVEETQYF. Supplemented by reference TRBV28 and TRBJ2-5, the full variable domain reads DVKVTQSSRYLVKRTGEKVFLECVQDMDHENMFWYRQDPGLGLRLIYFSYDVKMKEKGDIPEGYSVSREKKERFSLILESASTNQTSMYLCASRDRVEETQYFGPGTRLLVL.